This record concerns one TCR beta chain sequence. Its antigen remains undetermined. No base-level quality is on record; no much larger clone is a single base apart. The data belong to a study of blood T cell dynamics during melanoma immunotherapy (dated by TCRdb to 2018 to 2020). Regarding the study in general: All patients had metastatic melanoma and were given first-line pembrolizumab or nivolumab plus ipilimumab as standard of care in the United Kingdom. To identify early correlates of response, the study profiled peripheral T cell receptor repertoires in patients with metastatic melanoma before and after one cycle of checkpoint inhibitor therapy. Consecutive patients formed a training cohort, and a further independent group of patients from the same centre was pooled into an external validation set.

A fixed 350 ng of DNA was loaded for every bulk PBMC sample. Following the manufacturer instructions, the immunoSEQ TCRb Assay kit was used to amplify TCR beta CDR3 sequences from genomic DNA. The KAPA Library Quantification Kit for Illumina platforms was used to quantify pooled libraries by qPCR. Pooled libraries were sequenced on an Illumina NextSeq 500, clustered at roughly 0.6-1.1 pM. As for how the authors treated the data: Analysis of the TCR data relied on immunoSEQ ANALYZER and the R LymphoSeq package. A rearrangement efficiency score was calculated as productive divided by the sum of productive and non-productive CDR3 sequences. Within each patient, timepoints were compared pairwise for clonality, measured with the Gini coefficient, and for diversity, measured with the Renyi index at alpha=1. Clonal relatedness used an edit distance of 3, and repertoire similarity used the Bhattacharyya coefficient, both computed in LymphoSeq. To classify response, a linear discriminant analysis based on week-3 changes in clonality and diversity was built with the R MASS and caret packages. What TCRdb holds here is the immuneACCESS table cut down to in-frame rearrangements. Part of the clones is not present; checked against another copy, under half of the missing clones reflect an unresolved V gene, and the others are unexplained. The V and J calls and the clone size are those of that table, but D and trimming were determined from the DNA. The sample includes 10,000 to 12,000 clones, with 70% to 90% observed a single time. The ten largest make up around 5.8% of the sample.

Overall results and qualifications from the work: The relatively small sample size was recognized as a factor that could limit how well the results generalize. Whether the T cell clones behind the repertoire changes were melanoma-specific or instead reflected general immune activation was something the study could not determine. Unlike progressors, patients who went on to achieve disease control showed a bifurcated reorganization of the PBMC repertoire at W3, with either increased clonality or increased diversity.

This sample's time point label indicates: week 3, after first cycle of checkpoint inhibitor. Blood was sampled before treatment (T0) and at week 3 (W3), after the first cycle of checkpoint blockade. Except for two patients with rapid clinical progression, response was assessed 12 weeks after the first infusion by RECIST 1.1; disease control meant complete response, partial response or stable disease. Patients were excluded for prior systemic cancer treatment, concomitant immunosuppressant therapy or synchronous other active malignancies. TCR beta was sequenced in both bulk PBMC and plasma cell-free DNA in order to track circulating cells as well as T cell turnover. Lymphoprep and SepMate tubes were used to isolate PBMC from blood, and red cell lysis was then performed. QIAamp DNA Blood Mini kits were used to extract DNA from PBMC and sorted T cell subsets. The source material was blood, sampled from a patient treated with checkpoint blockade. The origin of this receptor is a human donor with melanoma.

CDR3 protein: CAGGTGLDSPLHF. The nucleotide sequence is TGTGCCGGGGGGACAGGGCTGGATTCACCCCTCCACTTT. Here the chain combines TRBV6-5 and TRBJ1-6, with 9 bases in between that match TRBD1. The CDR3 contains 13 residues, cysteine and phenylalanine counted. Only the CDR3 DNA is retained, 39 bases long and in frame from the first base. The junction shows trimming of 11 bases on V and 8 bases on J, and the gene matches do not reach 7 bases of it. From a lookup of the germline V gene, CDR1 and CDR2 are MNHEY and SVGAGI.